This is a list of T cell receptor beta chains from one sample in a study of CD8 T cells in Susac syndrome. TCRdb called the immunoSEQ multiplex PCR reads again in MiXCR, with one record for every CDR3 protein. The repertoire includes approximately 300,000 distinct CDR3 sequences, around 89% of them detected once, and approximately 0.18% sits in the top ten. The sequenced sample was CD8+ T cells from PBMCs. Receptor source: a human donor with multiple sclerosis. Each CDR3 is given with its conserved first and last residue. The order of the fields is J gene, V gene, D gene, clone size, CDR3 DNA, CDR3 protein. D genes are given only for firm matches. The size entry is marked missing in some rows and otherwise reads once, few, many or a size class.

TRBJ2-5,TRBV7-9,NA,NA,TGTGCCAGCAGCCCGAAGCGCCCCCAAGAGACCCAGTACTTC,CASSPKRPQETQYF
TRBJ1-5,TRBV28,TRBD1,NA,TGTGCCAGCAGACCCCGGACAGGGAGCAATCAGCCCCAGCATTTT,CASRPRTGSNQPQHF
TRBJ2-5,TRBV7-9,NA,NA,TGTGCCAGCAGCTTAGCGGAAAACAGGGAGGAGACCCAGTACTTC,CASSLAENREETQYF
TRBJ2-7,TRBV7-6,TRBD1,NA,TGTGCCAGCAGCTTATCAGGGGGTAGCGAGCAGTACTTC,CASSLSGGSEQYF
TRBJ2-1,TRBV7-9,NA,NA,TGTGCCAGCAGGACTGAAACAAGTGAGCAGTTCTTC,CASRTETSEQFF
TRBJ2-1,TRBV29-1,NA,NA,TGCAGCGTTGTGCGGGGAGGGGGCGATGAGCAGTTCTTC,CSVVRGGGDEQFF
TRBJ2-1,TRBV29-1,NA,NA,TGCAGCGGCGTATTTGGTGAGCAGTTCTTC,CSGVFGEQFF
TRBJ2-2,TRBV7-3,TRBD1,NA,TGTGCCAGCAGCTCGACAGGGCCCACCGGGGAGCTGTTTTTT,CASSSTGPTGELFF
TRBJ1-2,TRBV7-9,NA,NA,TGTGCCAGCAGCTCGGGGGGAGGGGAGCCGGGCTATGGCTACACCTTC,CASSSGGGEPGYGYTF
TRBJ1-5,TRBV19,NA,NA,TGTGCCAGTAGTATCTGGGAATTAGGCCCCAATCAGCCCCAGCATTTT,CASSIWELGPNQPQHF
TRBJ1-2,TRBV9,NA,NA,TGTGCCAGCAGCGTATCCAGGGAGATTTTCTATGGCTACACCTTC,CASSVSREIFYGYTF
TRBJ2-2,TRBV29-1,NA,NA,TGCAGCGTTCTTATACAGACAGAGCCAACCAACACCGGGGAGCTGTTTTTT,CSVLIQTEPTNTGELFF
TRBJ2-1,TRBV13,NA,NA,TGTGCCAGCAGCACCACAGCGGAAAGTCCTTACAATGAGCAGTTCTTC,CASSTTAESPYNEQFF
TRBJ1-1,TRBV10-3,TRBD1,NA,TGTGCCATCAGTGATACAGGGGGGCGCCCTGAAGCTTTCTTT,CAISDTGGRPEAFF
TRBJ1-3,TRBV27,NA,few,TGTGCCAGCTCACCCGACTCATCTGGAAACACCATATATTTT,CASSPDSSGNTIYF
TRBJ2-6,TRBV5-6,TRBD1,NA,TGTGCCAGCAGCTCCCCGGGACAGGGGGCGGATGGGGCCAACGTCCTGACTTTC,CASSSPGQGADGANVLTF
TRBJ1-5,TRBV20-1,TRBD1,once,TGCAGTGCTAGAGATCGGGCAGGGGGCTTGAGGGGTCAGCCCCAGCATTTT,CSARDRAGGLRGQPQHF
TRBJ2-5,TRBV29-1,TRBD2,NA,TGCAGCGTTGTCGGCGGGGGGACCCAGTACTTC,CSVVGGGTQYF
TRBJ2-1,TRBV9,TRBD2,once,TGTGCCAGCAGCGATACTAGCGGGGGGACCTACAATGAGCAGTTCTTC,CASSDTSGGTYNEQFF
TRBJ2-3,TRBV7-9,NA,NA,TGTGCCAGCAGCCCCCCCCGGCCGGCGCAGTATTTT,CASSPPRPAQYF
TRBJ2-1,TRBV11-2,TRBD2,NA,TGTGCCAGCAGCGGGACTAGCGGGAGATTAAATGAGCAGTTCTTC,CASSGTSGRLNEQFF
TRBJ2-7,TRBV7-9,TRBD2,NA,TGTGCCAGCAGCACATGGGGCCGGGCTAGCGGGGGAGACGAGCAGTACTTC,CASSTWGRASGGDEQYF
TRBJ1-2,TRBV27,NA,NA,TGTGCCAGCAGTTTACAGGGGAACTATGGCTACACCTTC,CASSLQGNYGYTF
TRBJ2-7,TRBV27,NA,NA,TGTGCCAGCAGACCCCAGGGGGGCGCCTACGAGCAGTACTTC,CASRPQGGAYEQYF
TRBJ2-1,TRBV9,TRBD1,once,TGTGCCAGCAGCGAGTCCCCTGCCAGGGGGCTTCACAATGAGCAGTTCTTC,CASSESPARGLHNEQFF
TRBJ2-2,TRBV7-8,NA,NA,TGTGCCAGCAGCTCCGGACAGTGGGGTTTGACCACCGGGGAGCTGTTTTTT,CASSSGQWGLTTGELFF
TRBJ2-6,TRBV25-1,TRBD2,NA,TGTGCCAGCAGTGAGGATATCGGGACTAGCGGACTAATCTCTGGGGCCAACGTCCTGACTTTC,CASSEDIGTSGLISGANVLTF
TRBJ2-3,TRBV10-3,TRBD1,NA,TGTGCCATCAGTGCCTCCCAGGGGGCGAGCACAGATACGCAGTATTTT,CAISASQGASTDTQYF
TRBJ2-3,TRBV7-9,NA,NA,TGTGCCAGCAGCCTCATCCAGGGGGGGGCAGATACGCAGTATTTT,CASSLIQGGADTQYF
TRBJ1-5,TRBV19,NA,NA,TGTGCCAGCGGGGTTCCTCAGCCCCAGCATTTT,CASGVPQPQHF
TRBJ2-1,TRBV13,TRBD2,NA,TGTGCCAGCAGCTTAACTAGCGGGGGAGGGAGTGAGCAGTTCTTC,CASSLTSGGGSEQFF
TRBJ1-1,TRBV20-1,NA,NA,TGCAGTGCTAGAGGCGGGACCCTTGAAGCTTTCTTT,CSARGGTLEAFF